Following are 4 T cell receptor beta chains from one sample sequenced in a study of T-cell reconstitution after alpha-beta-depleted transplantation in children. Preparation of the TCRbeta library involved a method that used unique molecular identifiers. In TCRdb, the PCR reads were re-called with MiXCR into one record per CDR3 protein. Among hundreds of thousands of distinct CDR3 sequences listed, about 17% were seen once. The source was PBMCs, mostly from graft donor cells, collected 360 days after TCRalphabeta/CD19-depleted stem cell transplant. The source of these receptors is a boy less than two years old who had a stem cell transplant for Wiskott-Aldrich syndrome, so the T cells may come from the graft donor.

This clonotype has more than one count but fewer than ten. The chain carries TRBV7-7 and TRBJ2-1; D not resolved. Trimming cost V 1 base and J 8 bases, with 12 bases left between them. CDR3 size: 14 residues. Germline lookup yields CDR1 SSHAT and CDR2 FNYEAQ (reference sequence). CDR3 region: CASSLDRLSDEQFF. The DNA for the CDR3 is TGTGCCAGCAGCTTAGACCGTCTGTCGGATGAGCAGTTCTTC.

The chain recombines TRBV18 with TRBJ2-7; D is undetermined. The CDR3 has 13 amino acids. V lost 2 bases and J 3 bases, leaving 8 bases between the germline ends. Germline values: CDR1 KGHSH, CDR2 LQKENI. The chain's CDR3 is CASSPRSDYEQYF. In DNA form, the CDR3 reads TGTGCCAGCTCACCAAGGTCAGACTACGAGCAGTACTTC.

This clonotype was seen ten or more times. The chain has TRBV7-8 and TRBJ1-3, with D uncertain. V was pared by 1 base and J by 4 bases, with 2 bases between. Germline V gene lookup returns CDR1 SGHVS and CDR2 FQNEAQ. This CDR3 has 12 amino acids. The CDR3 sequence is CASSLEGNTIYF. CDR3 sequence (DNA): TGTGCCAGCAGCTTAGAAGGAAACACCATATATTTT.

This clonotype was seen more than once but under ten times. This rearrangement joins TRBV6-1 to TRBJ2-1; possible D gene TRBD1, 6 bases. V lost 2 bases and J 2 bases, leaving 13 bases between the germline ends. Looked up from germline, CDR1 is MNHNS and CDR2 is SASEGT. This CDR3 has 16 residues. The CDR3, as DNA: TGTGCCAGCAGTGAATCAGGGGTTTTCACCTACAATGAGCAGTTCTTC. This translates into CASSESGVFTYNEQFF.